The clone carrying this T cell receptor (beta chain) occurred many times. This sample was taken from a study of T cells in Graves' hyperthyroidism and ophthalmopathy. Authors of the study amplified TCR beta CDR3 regions from RNA transcripts. During a first-round RT-PCR of the TCR CDR3, the HTBI primer set was used. Each CDR3 protein gets one entry after TCRdb re-called the multiplex PCR reads with MiXCR. The table records about 280,000 distinct CDR3 sequences, around 25% of them present only once. CDR1 SGHTA and CDR2 FQGTGA come from the germline V gene. This CDR3 is built from 17 residues. V lost 0 bases and J lost 0; bases outside the gene matches: 2.

The receptor comes from a man aged 40-50 years with Graves' hyperthyroidism that later progressed to Graves' ophthalmopathy. Sequencing was performed on blood. The chain recombines TRBV7-3 with TRBJ2-2; 9 positions match TRBD1. The CDR3 spells CASSLTGQGTNTGELFF. CDR3 nucleotide sequence: TGTGCCAGCAGCTTAACGGGACAGGGTACGAACACCGGGGAGCTGTTTTTT.